Listed below are T cell receptor beta chains from one sample, sequenced in a study of shared clonotypes between healthy human individuals. The data were produced by immunoSEQ multiplex PCR, yet TCRdb's version contains in-frame clones alone and is incomplete. The sample comprises around 1.9 million clones, 85% to 95% of which are singletons, and 1.7% rests with the top ten. The sample comprised naive CD8+ T cells from PBMCs. The receptors were gathered from a man in his late teens or twenties in good health. Some clones in this sample may be carry-over from other donors' samples. Each CDR3 is given without its conserved first and last residue.

v_gene,j_gene,CDR3aa
TRBV7-9,TRBJ1-4,ASSPRTASNEKLF
TRBV29-1,TRBJ2-7,SVLSGKRYEQY
TRBV19,TRBJ2-2,ASSIGLAGEDGELF
TRBV9,TRBJ2-7,ASSRLWETSYEQY
TRBV7-9,TRBJ2-1,ASSLVGSITRTYNEQF
TRBV28,TRBJ1-2,ASSLSGVGYGYT
TRBV27,TRBJ2-1,ASSFNSYNEQF
TRBV28,TRBJ1-1,ASSFSEGGTEAF
TRBV28,TRBJ2-3,ASGPRARAADTQY
TRBV5-5,TRBJ2-7,ASSYGTGKTGYEQY
TRBV5-1,TRBJ1-1,ASSLWANTEAF
TRBV28,TRBJ1-3,ASSYISGNTIY
TRBV27,TRBJ2-1,ASSPSIKGVYNEQF
TRBV2,TRBJ2-7,ATEGVHEQY